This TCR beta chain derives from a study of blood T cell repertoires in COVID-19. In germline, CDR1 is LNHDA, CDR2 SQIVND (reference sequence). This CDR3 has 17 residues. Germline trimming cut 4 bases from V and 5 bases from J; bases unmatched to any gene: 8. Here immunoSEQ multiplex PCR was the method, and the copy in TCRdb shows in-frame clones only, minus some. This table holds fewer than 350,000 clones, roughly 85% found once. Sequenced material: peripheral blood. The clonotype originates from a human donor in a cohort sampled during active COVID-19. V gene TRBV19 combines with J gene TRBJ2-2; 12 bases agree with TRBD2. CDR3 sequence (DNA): TGTGCCAGTAGTAGTGAGCTAGCGGGGGGGCAGACCGGGGAGCTGTTTTTT. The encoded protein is CASSSELAGGQTGELFF.